The 5 T cell receptor beta chains presented below share a single source sample, sequenced in a study of blood T cell repertoires in COVID-19. Only in-frame clones appear in the TCRdb table, and some are missing; sequencing was by immunoSEQ multiplex PCR. The data show fewer than 500,000 clones, 70% to 90% seen once. Sequencing used PBMCs or T cells enriched from blood (not recorded which). Every receptor here comes from a woman in her 30s with acute COVID-19.

V is TRBV5-1 and J is TRBJ2-1; maybe TRBD2 (6 bases). Germline V lookup: CDR1 SGHRS, CDR2 YFSETQ. Trimming pared 3 bases from V and 1 base from J, leaving 11 bases between. The CDR3 is 15 residues long. The CDR3 nucleotides are TGCGCCAGCAGCTCCGACGGGGGATCCTACAATGAGCAGTTCTTC. It specifies CASSSDGGSYNEQFF.

The chain combines TRBV5-1 with TRBJ2-1, with TRBD2 identical over 7 bases. Trimming took 4 bases from V and 0 from J; bases not matched to a gene: 13. Germline values: CDR1 SGHRS, CDR2 YFSETQ. This CDR3 region has 18 residues. CDR3 sequence: CASSTARLADFSYNEQFF. The CDR3 nucleotides are TGCGCCAGCAGCACCGCTCGCCTAGCGGATTTCTCCTACAATGAGCAGTTCTTC.

This sequence joins TRBV2 and TRBJ2-1, with TRBD2 identical over 8 bases. The CDR3 has 16 amino acids. Germline assignment: CDR1 SNHLY and CDR2 FYNNEI. V lost 8 bases to trimming and J lost 6 bases; unmatched junction nucleotides: 15. In DNA form, the CDR3 reads TGTGCCAGCGGCCCACGGAACGGGGGGGCGCTCAATGAGCAGTTCTTC. Amino acid sequence: CASGPRNGGALNEQFF. The whole variable domain, filled in from reference TRBV2 and TRBJ2-1, reads EPEVTQTPSHQVTQMGQEVILRCVPISNHLYFYWYRQILGQKVEFLVSFYNNEISEKSEIFDDQFSVERPDGSNFTLKIRSTKLEDSAMYFCASGPRNGGALNEQFFGPGTRLTVL.

CDR3 sequence (DNA): TGTGCCACCAGTGATTCCGGGACAGGGTACGAGCAGTACTTC. Its protein product is CATSDSGTGYEQYF. This rearrangement joins TRBV24-1 to TRBJ2-7; 9 nucleotides line up with TRBD1. Per germline, CDR1 KGHDR and CDR2 SFDVKD. The V segment lost 2 bases and the J segment 4 bases; nucleotides outside the gene matches: 2. The CDR3 has 14 amino acids.

CDR3 residues: CASWGSSGCTDTQYF. Written as DNA, the CDR3 is TGTGCCAGTTGGGGTAGTAGCGGATGCACAGATACGCAGTATTTT. V usage is TRBV19 and J usage is TRBJ2-3; possibly TRBD2 for D (6 bases). CDR1 is LNHDA and CDR2 is SQIVND in the germline V gene (reference sequence). V was pared by 8 bases and J by 1 base, with 16 bases between. This CDR3 region has 15 residues.